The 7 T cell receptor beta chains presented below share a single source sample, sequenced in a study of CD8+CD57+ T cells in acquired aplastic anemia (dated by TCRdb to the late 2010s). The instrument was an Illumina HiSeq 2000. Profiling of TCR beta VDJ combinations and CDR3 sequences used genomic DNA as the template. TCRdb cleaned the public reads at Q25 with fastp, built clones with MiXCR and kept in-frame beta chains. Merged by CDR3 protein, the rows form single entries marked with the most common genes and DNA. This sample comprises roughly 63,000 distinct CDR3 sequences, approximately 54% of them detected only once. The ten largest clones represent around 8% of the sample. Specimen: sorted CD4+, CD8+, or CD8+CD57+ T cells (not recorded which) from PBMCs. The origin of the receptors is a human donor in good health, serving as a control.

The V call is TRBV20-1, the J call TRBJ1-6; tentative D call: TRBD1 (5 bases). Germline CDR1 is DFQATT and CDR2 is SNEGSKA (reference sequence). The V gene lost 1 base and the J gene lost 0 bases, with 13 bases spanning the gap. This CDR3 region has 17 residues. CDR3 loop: CSARAARVSSYNSPLHF. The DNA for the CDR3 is TGCAGTGCTAGAGCGGCCAGGGTTAGCTCCTATAATTCACCCCTCCACTTT.

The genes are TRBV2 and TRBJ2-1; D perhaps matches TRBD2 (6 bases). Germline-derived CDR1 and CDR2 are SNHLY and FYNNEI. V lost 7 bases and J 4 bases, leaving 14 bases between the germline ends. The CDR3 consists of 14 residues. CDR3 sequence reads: CASTRTTLYNEQFF. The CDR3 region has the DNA TGTGCCAGCACCCGGACTACACTTTACAATGAGCAGTTCTTC.

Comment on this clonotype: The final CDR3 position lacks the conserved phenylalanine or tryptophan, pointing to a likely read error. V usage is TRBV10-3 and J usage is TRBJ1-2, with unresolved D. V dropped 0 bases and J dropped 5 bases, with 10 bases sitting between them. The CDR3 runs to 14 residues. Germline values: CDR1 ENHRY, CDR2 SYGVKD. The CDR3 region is CAISESTGQYGYTC. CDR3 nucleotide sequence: TGTGCCATCAGTGAGTCGACCGGGCAGTATGGCTACACCTGC.

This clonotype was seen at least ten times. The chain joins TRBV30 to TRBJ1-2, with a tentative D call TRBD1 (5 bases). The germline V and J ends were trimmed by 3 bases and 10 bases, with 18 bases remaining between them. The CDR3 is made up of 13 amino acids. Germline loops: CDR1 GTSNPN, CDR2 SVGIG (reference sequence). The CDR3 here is CAWSAIGVGAYTF. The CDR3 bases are TGTGCCTGGAGCGCAATAGGGGTCGGAGCCTACACCTTC. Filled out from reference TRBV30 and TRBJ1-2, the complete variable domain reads SQTIHQWPATLVQPVGSPLSLECTVEGTSNPNLYWYRQAAGRGLQLLFYSVGIGQISSEVPQNLSASRPQDRQFILSSKKLLLSDSGFYLCAWSAIGVGAYTFGSGTRLTVV.

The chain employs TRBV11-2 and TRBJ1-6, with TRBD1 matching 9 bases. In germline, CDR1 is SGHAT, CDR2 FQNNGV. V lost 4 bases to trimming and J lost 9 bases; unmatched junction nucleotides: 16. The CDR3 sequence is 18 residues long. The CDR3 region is CASSSRLGTGNIGSPLHF. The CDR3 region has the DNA TGTGCCAGCAGCTCTCGCCTCGGGACAGGGAACATAGGTTCACCCCTCCACTTT.

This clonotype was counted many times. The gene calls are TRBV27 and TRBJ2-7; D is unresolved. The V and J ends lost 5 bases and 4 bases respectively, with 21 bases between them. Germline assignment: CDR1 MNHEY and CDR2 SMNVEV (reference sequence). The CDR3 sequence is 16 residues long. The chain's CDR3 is CASSPRGVKVAYEQYF. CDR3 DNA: TGTGCCAGCAGTCCCCGTGGCGTTAAGGTCGCTTACGAGCAGTACTTC.

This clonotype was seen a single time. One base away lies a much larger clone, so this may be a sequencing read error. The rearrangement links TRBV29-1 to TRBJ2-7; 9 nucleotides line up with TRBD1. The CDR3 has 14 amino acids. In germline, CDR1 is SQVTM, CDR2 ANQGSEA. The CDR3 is CSVAGTGIFYKQYF. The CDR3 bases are TGCAGCGTGGCCGGGACAGGGATCTTCTACAAGCAGTACTTC.